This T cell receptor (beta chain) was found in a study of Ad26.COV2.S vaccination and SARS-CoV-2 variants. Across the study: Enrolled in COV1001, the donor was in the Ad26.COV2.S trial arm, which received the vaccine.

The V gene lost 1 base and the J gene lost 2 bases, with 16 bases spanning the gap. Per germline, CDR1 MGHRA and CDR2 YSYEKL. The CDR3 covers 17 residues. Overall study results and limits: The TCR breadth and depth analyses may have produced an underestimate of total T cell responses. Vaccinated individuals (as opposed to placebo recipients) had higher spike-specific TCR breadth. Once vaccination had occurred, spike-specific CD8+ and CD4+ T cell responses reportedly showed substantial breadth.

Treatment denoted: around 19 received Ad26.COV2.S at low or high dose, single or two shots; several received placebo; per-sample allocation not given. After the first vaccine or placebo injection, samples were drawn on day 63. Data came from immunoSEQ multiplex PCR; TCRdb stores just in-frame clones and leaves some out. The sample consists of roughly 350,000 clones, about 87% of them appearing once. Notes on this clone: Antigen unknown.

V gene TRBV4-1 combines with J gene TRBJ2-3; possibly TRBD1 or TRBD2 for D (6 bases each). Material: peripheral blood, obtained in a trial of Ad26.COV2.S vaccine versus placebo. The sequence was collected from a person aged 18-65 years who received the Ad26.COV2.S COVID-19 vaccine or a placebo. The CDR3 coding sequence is TGCGCCAGCAGCCAAGGGGGCACGGGGGCGAACACAGATACGCAGTATTTT. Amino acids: CASSQGGTGANTDTQYF.